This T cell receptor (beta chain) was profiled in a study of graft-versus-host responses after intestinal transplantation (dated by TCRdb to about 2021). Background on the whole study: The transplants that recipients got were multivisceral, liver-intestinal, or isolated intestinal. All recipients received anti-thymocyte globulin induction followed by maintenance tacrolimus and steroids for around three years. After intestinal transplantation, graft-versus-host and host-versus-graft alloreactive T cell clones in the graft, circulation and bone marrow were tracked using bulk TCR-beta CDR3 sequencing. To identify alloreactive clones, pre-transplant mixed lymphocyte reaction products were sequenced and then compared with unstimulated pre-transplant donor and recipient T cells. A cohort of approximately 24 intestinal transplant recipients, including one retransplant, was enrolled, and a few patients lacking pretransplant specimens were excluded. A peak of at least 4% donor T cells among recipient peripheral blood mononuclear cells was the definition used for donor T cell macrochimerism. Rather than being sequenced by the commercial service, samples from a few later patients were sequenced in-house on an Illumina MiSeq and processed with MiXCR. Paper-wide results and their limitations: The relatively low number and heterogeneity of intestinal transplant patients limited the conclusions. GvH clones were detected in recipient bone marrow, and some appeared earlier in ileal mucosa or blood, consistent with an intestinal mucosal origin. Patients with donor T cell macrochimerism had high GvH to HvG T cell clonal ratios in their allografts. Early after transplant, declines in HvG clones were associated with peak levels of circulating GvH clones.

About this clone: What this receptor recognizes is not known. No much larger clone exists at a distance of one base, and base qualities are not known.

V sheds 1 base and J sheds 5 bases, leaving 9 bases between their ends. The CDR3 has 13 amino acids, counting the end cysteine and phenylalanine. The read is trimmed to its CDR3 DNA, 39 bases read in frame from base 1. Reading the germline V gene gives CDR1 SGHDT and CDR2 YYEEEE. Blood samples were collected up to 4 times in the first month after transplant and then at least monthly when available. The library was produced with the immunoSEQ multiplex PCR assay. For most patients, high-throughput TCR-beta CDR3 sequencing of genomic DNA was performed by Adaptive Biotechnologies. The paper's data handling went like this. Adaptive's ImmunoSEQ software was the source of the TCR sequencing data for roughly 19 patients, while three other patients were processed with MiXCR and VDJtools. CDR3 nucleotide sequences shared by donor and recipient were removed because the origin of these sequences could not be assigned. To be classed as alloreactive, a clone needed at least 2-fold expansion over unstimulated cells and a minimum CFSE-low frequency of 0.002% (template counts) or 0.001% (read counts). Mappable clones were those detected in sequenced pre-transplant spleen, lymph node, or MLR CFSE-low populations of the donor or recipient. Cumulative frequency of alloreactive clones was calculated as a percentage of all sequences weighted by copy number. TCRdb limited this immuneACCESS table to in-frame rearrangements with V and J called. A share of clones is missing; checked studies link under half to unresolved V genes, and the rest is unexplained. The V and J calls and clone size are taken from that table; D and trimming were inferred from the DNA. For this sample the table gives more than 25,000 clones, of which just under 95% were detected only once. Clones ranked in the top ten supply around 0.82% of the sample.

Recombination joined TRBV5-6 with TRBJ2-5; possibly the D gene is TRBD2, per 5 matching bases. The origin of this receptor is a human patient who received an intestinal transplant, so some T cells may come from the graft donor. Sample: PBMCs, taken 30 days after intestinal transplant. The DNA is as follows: TGTGCCAGCAGCTTGTCCGGGGATGAGACCCAGTACTTC. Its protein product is CASSLSGDETQYF.